Following are 6 T cell receptor beta chains from one sample sequenced in a study of cytomegalovirus exposure and HLA in healthy donors. The data were produced by immunoSEQ multiplex PCR, yet TCRdb's version contains in-frame clones alone and is incomplete. Found here are roughly 220,000 clones, around nine tenths of them singletons; the top ten hold more than 1%. Source material: PBMCs. The origin of the receptors is a woman younger than 30 in good health and CMV-seronegative.

J is TRBJ2-1 and V is TRBV30; 13 bases fit TRBD2. Germline V gene data show CDR1 as GTSNPN and CDR2 as SVGIG (reference sequence). The CDR3 loop spans 16 amino acids. The V gene end was trimmed by 1 base and the J gene end by 4 bases; junction bases not matched to a gene: 4. The CDR3 DNA is TGTGCCTGGAGTGCGGGACTAGCGGGATATTACAATGAGCAGTTCTTC. It codes for CAWSAGLAGYYNEQFF.

The chain has TRBV6-6 and TRBJ2-7; possible D gene TRBD1, 6 bases. Looked up from germline, CDR1 is MNHNY and CDR2 is SVGAGI (reference sequence). The CDR3 totals 15 residues. Trimming left V 0 bases short and J 3 bases short, with 12 bases between. CDR3: CASSYSKQGFYEQYF. The CDR3 DNA reads as TGTGCCAGCAGTTACTCGAAACAGGGTTTCTACGAGCAGTACTTC.

The chain has TRBV4-1 and TRBJ2-7; 10 bases are shared with TRBD1. V trimming: 4 bases; J trimming: 2 bases; junction bases outside the gene matches: 8. The length of the CDR3 is 16 residues. Germline CDR1 MGHRA, CDR2 YSYEKL. The CDR3 DNA sequence: TGCGCCAGCAGCCTCAGACAGGGGGCAGGAGCCTACGAGCAGTACTTC. This encodes CASSLRQGAGAYEQYF.

The V call is TRBV28, the J call TRBJ2-7; the D gene is possibly TRBD2 (5 bases). This CDR3 has 14 residues. The V gene lost 7 bases and the J gene lost 2 bases, with 15 bases spanning the gap. Germline CDR1 MDHEN, CDR2 SYDVKM. The DNA for the CDR3 is TGTGCCAGCACTTCCCCGGGGATCACCTACGAGCAGTACTTC. It yields the protein CASTSPGITYEQYF.

The chain is built from TRBV7-9 and TRBJ2-1, with TRBD1 matching over 7 bases. Germline V gene data show CDR1 as SEHNR and CDR2 as FQNEAQ (reference sequence). With V trimmed by 4 bases and J by 1 base, 7 bases remained unmatched. This CDR3 region has 16 residues. CDR3 nucleotides: TGTGCCAGCAGCTCACCGACAGGGTATTCCTACAATGAGCAGTTCTTC. Its translation: CASSSPTGYSYNEQFF.

This clone was observed at least ten times. A junction boundary mismatches the germline segment, possibly from a read error. The chain is built from TRBV10-2 and TRBJ1-4, with D unresolved. The CDR3 sequence is 13 residues long. Germline V CDR1 and CDR2: WSHSY, SAAADI. The CDR3 protein is CASSESLWQAPTF. The CDR3 DNA reads TGCGCCAGCAGTGAGTCGTTGTGGCAGGCGCCGACTTTT.